This TCR beta chain was captured in a study of cytomegalovirus exposure and HLA in healthy donors. The CDR3 sequence is 18 residues long. Germline lookup yields CDR1 MGHRA and CDR2 YSYEKL. The J segment lost 5 bases and the V segment lost 4 bases, leaving 17 bases of the junction unmatched. 60 Vbeta and 13 Jbeta primers were used in PCR. The protocol was immunoSEQ multiplex PCR, while the TCRdb copy is restricted to in-frame clones and leaves out a portion. This sample has some 190,000 clones; 81% occur once, and the top ten carry roughly 3.1%. This rearrangement joins TRBV4-1 to TRBJ2-1; TRBD1 matches 7 bases. The receptor comes from a man in his forties or fifties in good health and CMV-seropositive. Sequenced: PBMCs. CDR3 region: CASSPLDRVGGVHNEQFF. The CDR3 DNA reads as TGCGCCAGCAGCCCTCTCGACAGGGTTGGGGGAGTCCACAATGAGCAGTTCTTC.